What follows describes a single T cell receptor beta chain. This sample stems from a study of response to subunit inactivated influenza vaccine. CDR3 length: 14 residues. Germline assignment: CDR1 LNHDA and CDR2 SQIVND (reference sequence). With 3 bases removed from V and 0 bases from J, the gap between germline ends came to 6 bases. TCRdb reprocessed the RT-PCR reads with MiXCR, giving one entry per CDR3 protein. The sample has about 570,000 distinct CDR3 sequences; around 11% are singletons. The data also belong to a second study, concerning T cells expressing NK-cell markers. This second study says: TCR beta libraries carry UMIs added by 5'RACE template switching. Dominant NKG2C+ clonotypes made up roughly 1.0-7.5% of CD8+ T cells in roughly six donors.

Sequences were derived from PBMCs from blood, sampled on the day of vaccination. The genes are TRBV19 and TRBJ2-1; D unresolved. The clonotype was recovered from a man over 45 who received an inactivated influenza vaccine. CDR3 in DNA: TGTGCCAGTAGTATCCTGGTCTCCTACAATGAGCAGTTCTTC. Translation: CASSILVSYNEQFF.